This record looks at one T cell receptor (beta chain) sequence and its context. CDR3 size: 14 residues. Deletions cut 2 bases from V and 5 bases from J, with 10 bases between. The germline CDR1 and CDR2 sequences are SGHTA and FQGNSA. These data belong to a study of blood T cells in healthy people across ages. The second PCR ran about 6 to 11 cycles with a sample-barcoded 5' primer and J-beta primers. MiXCR was run by TCRdb on the 5' RACE reads, yielding one entry per CDR3 protein. The sample contains 1.5 million to 2 million distinct CDR3 sequences, around 50% of which appear only once. This clonotype was obtained from a woman aged 35 to 49 in good health. The chain employs TRBV7-2 and TRBJ2-1; D remains ambiguous. The sequenced sample was blood. The CDR3 DNA follows: TGTGCCAGCAGCTTACATGGCAGCCACAATGAGCAGTTCTTC. Its translation: CASSLHGSHNEQFF.